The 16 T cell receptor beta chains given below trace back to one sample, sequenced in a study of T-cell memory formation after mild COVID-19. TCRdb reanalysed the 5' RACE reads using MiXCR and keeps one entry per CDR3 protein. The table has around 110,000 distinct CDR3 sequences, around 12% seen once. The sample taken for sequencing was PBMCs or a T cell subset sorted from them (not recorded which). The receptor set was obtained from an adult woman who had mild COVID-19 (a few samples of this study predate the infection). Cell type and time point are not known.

The CDR3 protein is CASSPLWAVSGYEQYF. The CDR3 DNA is TGCGCCAGCAGCCCGTTATGGGCAGTTTCAGGGTACGAGCAGTACTTC. The gene calls are TRBV5-1 and TRBJ2-7; weak D call: TRBD1 (5 bases). V lost 4 bases, J lost 4 bases, and 21 bases lay in between. This CDR3 is built from 16 residues. Germline CDR1 SGHRS, CDR2 YFSETQ.

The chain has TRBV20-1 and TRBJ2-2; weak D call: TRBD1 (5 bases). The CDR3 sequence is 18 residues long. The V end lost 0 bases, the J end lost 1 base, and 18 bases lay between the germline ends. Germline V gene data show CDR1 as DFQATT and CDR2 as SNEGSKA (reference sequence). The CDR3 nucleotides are TGCAGTGCTAGAGATCCGGCTCGACAGACCATGAACACCGGGGAGCTGTTTTTT. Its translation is CSARDPARQTMNTGELFF.

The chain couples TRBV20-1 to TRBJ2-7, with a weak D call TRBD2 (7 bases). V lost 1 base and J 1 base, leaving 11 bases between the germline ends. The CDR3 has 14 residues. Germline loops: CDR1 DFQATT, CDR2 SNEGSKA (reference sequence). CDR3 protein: CSARGAGASYEQYF. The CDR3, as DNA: TGCAGTGCTAGAGGGGCGGGGGCATCCTACGAGCAGTACTTC.

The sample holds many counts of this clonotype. The chain's CDR3 is CASSYSWRDTQYF. The CDR3 region has the DNA TGTGCCAGCAGCTATTCCTGGCGGGATACGCAGTATTTT. V is TRBV27 and J is TRBJ2-3; the D is unclear. Trimming stripped 6 bases from V and 6 bases from J, with 13 bases between. The CDR3 sequence is 13 residues long. The germline V gene encodes CDR1 MNHEY and CDR2 SMNVEV (reference sequence).

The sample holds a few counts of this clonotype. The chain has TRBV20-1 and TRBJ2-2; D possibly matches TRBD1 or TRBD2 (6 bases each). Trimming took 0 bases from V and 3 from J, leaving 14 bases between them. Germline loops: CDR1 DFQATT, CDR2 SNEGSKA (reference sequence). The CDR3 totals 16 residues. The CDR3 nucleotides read TGCAGTGCTAGAGATGAGGGGGGTTGGGACACCGGGGAGCTGTTTTTT. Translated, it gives CSARDEGGWDTGELFF.

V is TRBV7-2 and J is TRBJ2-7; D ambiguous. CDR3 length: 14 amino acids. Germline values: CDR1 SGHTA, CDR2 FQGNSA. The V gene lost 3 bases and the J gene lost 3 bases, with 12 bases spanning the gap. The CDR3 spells CASSLKGLYYEQYF. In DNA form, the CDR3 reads TGTGCCAGCAGCTTGAAGGGCCTCTACTACGAGCAGTACTTC.

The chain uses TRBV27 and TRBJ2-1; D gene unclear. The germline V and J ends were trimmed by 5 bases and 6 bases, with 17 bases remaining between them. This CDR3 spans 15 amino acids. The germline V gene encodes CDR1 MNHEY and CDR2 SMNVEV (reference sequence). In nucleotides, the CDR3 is TGTGCCAGCAGTATCCTCGGCGGAGTGTTCAATGAGCAGTTCTTC. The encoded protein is CASSILGGVFNEQFF.

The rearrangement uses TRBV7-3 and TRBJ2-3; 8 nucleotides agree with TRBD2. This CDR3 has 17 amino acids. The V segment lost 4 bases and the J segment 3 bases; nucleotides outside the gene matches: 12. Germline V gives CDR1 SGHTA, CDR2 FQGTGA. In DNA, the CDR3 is TGTGCCAGCAGCTCCCACGGGGGGGCCCTTGGGACAGATACGCAGTATTTT. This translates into CASSSHGGALGTDTQYF. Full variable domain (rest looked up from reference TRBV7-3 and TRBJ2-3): GAGVSQTPSNKVTEKGKYVELRCDPISGHTALYWYRQSLGQGPEFLIYFQGTGAADDSGLPNDRFFAVRPEGSVSTLKIQRTERGDSAVYLCASSSHGGALGTDTQYFGPGTRLTVL.

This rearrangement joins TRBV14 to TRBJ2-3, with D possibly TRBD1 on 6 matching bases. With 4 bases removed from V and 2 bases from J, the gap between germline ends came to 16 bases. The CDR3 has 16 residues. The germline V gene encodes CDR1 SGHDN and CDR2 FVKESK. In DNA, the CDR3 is TGTGCCAGCAGCCCATATCAGGGGAGAGCCACAGATACGCAGTATTTT. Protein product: CASSPYQGRATDTQYF. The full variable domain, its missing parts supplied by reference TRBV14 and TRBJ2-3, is EAGVTQFPSHSVIEKGQTVTLRCDPISGHDNLYWYRRVMGKEIKFLLHFVKESKQDESGMPNNRFLAERTGGTYSTLKVQPAELEDSGVYFCASSPYQGRATDTQYFGPGTRLTVL.

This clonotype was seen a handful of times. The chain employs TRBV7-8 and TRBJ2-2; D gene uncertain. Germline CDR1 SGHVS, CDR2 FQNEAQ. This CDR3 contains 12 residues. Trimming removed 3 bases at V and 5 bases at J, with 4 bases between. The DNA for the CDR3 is TGTGCCAGCAGCTTCAAGACCGGGGAGCTGTTTTTT. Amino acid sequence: CASSFKTGELFF.

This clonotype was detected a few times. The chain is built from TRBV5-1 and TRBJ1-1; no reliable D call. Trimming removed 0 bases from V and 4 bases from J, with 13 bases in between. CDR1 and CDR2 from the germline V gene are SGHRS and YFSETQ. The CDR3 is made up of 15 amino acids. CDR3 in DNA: TGCGCCAGCAGCTTGGCCGACGGGGAGATCACTGAAGCTTTCTTT. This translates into CASSLADGEITEAFF.

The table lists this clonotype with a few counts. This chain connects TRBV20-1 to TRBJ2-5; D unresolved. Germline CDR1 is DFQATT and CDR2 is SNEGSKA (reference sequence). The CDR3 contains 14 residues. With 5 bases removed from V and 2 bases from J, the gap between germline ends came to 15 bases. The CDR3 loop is CSAGSDWRQETQYF. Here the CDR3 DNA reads TGCAGTGCTGGGTCAGACTGGAGACAAGAGACCCAGTACTTC.

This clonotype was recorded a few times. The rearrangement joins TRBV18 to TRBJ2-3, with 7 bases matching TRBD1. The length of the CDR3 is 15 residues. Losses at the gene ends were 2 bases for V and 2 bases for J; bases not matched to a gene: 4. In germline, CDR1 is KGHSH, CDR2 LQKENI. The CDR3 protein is CASSPWDSSTDTQYF. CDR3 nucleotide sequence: TGTGCCAGCTCACCATGGGACAGCTCCACAGATACGCAGTATTTT. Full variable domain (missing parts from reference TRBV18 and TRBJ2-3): NAGVMQNPRHLVRRRGQEARLRCSPMKGHSHVYWYRQLPEEGLKFMVYLQKENIIDESGMPKERFSAEFPKEGPSILRIQQVVRGDSAAYFCASSPWDSSTDTQYFGPGTRLTVL.

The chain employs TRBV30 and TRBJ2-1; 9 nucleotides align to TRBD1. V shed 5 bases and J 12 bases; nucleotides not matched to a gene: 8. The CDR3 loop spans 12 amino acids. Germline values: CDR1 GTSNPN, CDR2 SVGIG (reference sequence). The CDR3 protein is CAWGDRAEGQFF. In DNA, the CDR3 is TGTGCCTGGGGGGACAGGGCTGAGGGGCAGTTCTTC.

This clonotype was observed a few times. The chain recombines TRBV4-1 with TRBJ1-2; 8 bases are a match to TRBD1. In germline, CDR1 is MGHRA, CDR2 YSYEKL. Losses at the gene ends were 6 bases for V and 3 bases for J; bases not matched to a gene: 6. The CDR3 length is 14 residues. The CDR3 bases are TGCGCCAGCAGGTACTCGGGACAGGACTATGGCTACACCTTC. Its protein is CASRYSGQDYGYTF.

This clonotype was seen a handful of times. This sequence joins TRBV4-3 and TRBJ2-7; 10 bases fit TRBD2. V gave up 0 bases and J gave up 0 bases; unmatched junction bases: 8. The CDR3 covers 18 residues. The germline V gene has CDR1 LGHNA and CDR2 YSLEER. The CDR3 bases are TGCGCCAGCAGCCAAGAGCCCCATACTAGCGGGAACTCCTACGAGCAGTACTTC. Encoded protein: CASSQEPHTSGNSYEQYF.